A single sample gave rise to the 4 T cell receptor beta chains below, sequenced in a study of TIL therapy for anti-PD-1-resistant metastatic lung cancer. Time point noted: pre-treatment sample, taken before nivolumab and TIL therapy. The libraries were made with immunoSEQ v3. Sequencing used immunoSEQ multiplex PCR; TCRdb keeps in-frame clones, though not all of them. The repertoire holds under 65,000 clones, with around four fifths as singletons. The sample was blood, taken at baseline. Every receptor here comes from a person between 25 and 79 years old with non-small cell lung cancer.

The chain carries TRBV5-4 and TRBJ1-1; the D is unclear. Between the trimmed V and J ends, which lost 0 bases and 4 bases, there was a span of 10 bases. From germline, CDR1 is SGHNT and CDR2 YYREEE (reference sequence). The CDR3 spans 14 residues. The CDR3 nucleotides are TGTGCCAGCAGCTTGGACAGAGGGAGCACTGAAGCTTTCTTT. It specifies CASSLDRGSTEAFF.

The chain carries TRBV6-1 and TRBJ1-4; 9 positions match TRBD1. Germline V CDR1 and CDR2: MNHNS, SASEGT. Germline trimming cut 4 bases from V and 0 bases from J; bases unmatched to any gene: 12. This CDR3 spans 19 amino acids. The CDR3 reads CASSGVPGQGPATNEKLFF. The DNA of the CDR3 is TGTGCCAGCAGTGGGGTCCCGGGACAGGGACCGGCAACTAATGAAAAACTGTTTTTT.

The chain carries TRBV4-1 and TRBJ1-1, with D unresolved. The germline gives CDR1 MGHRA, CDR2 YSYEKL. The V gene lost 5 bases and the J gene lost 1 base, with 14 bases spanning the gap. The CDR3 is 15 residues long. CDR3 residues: CASSFREGANTEAFF. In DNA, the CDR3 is TGCGCCAGCAGCTTCCGGGAAGGAGCGAACACTGAAGCTTTCTTT.

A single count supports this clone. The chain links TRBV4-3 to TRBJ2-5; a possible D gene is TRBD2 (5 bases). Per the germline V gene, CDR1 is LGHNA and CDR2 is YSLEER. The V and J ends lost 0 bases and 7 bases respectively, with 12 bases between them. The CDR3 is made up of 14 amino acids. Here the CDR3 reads CASSQETWAGTQYF. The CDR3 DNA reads TGCGCCAGCAGCCAAGAAACATGGGCGGGGACCCAGTACTTC.